This entry features one TCR beta chain sequence. Only a few counts were recorded for this clonotype. The antigen it recognizes is unknown. Base quality data are lacking; no much larger clone is found one base away. This sample is drawn from a study of regulatory T cells in long-lasting Graves disease (dated by TCRdb to the early 2020s). A note on the overall study: Patients with newly diagnosed Graves' disease had been on antithyroid drugs for under 3 months. Persistent Graves' disease patients were compared with newly diagnosed Graves' disease patients by peripheral blood TCR sequencing and RNA sequencing. The study was registered as a clinical trial and conducted in China. A total of about 33 samples were covered by TCR sequencing, comprising some 13 persistent and around 20 newly diagnosed Graves' disease patients. On the study overall, not on this receptor specifically: Sequencing and analysis were restricted to the TCR beta chain. Lower TCR Shannon entropy and fewer highly expanded clones were observed in persistent Graves' disease patients than in newly diagnosed patients, which suggested clonal expansion. The study examined only peripheral blood because the primary lesion, thyroid tissue, could not be accessed. The authors noted that the small sample size was a limitation that may lower accuracy. Patients with persistent disease shared more public clonotypes (over 2,500) than newly diagnosed patients did (approximately 970). Preferential use of TRBV28, TRBJ1-2 and TRBJ2-5 was observed in persistent disease, whereas TRBV20-1 and TRBJ2-1 were favored in newly diagnosed disease.

The junction carries 9 bases between V and J, which are trimmed by 6 bases and 0 bases respectively. CDR1 and CDR2, per the germline V gene (reference sequence), are DFQATT and SNEGSKA. The CDR3 numbers 12 residues from cysteine through phenylalanine. Only the CDR3 DNA is retained, 36 bases long and in frame from the first base. To prepare the library, multiplex PCR was applied. TCRdb shows the sequencer as Illumina HiSeq 4000. To build TCR beta libraries, CDR3 regions were amplified by Arm-PCR using iRepertoire HTBI primers. Before sequencing, the PCR products underwent gel purification. In the original analysis: Gene usage analysis of CDR3 amino acid clonotypes relied on the roughly 64 TRBV and 14 TRBJ segments identified across samples. Filtered high-quality paired reads were merged into contigs using COPE and FqMerger. Contigs were aligned with BLAST to IMGT TRBV, TRBD and TRBJ reference genes, and CDR3 was defined per IMGT. Clonotypes above 0.1% frequency were classified as highly expanded clones. Repertoire diversity was measured by Shannon entropy, and V-J evenness by the Gini coefficient. Public clonotypes were defined as clonotypes shared by more than one individual. TCRdb trimmed the raw reads at Q25, called clones with MiXCR and kept productive beta chains. Rows are unified per CDR3 protein, each entry keeping the most common DNA and genes. These V and J calls originate from TCRdb's pipeline instead of the authors' own analysis. The sample includes hundreds of thousands of distinct CDR3 sequences, with roughly 17% observed a single time. Jointly, the top ten make up 30% of the sample.

According to the study, the label for this sample's time point signals: newly diagnosed GD, antithyroid drugs for less than 3 months. For both TCR sequencing and RNA sequencing, RNA was extracted from PBMCs using TRIzol. Graves' disease was diagnosed according to American Thyroid Association guidelines. Recruitment of patients was carried out at an endocrinology department in Xi'an, China. From each patient, about 8.9 milliliters of peripheral blood was collected into an EDTA anticoagulant tube. PBMCs were isolated by Ficoll Paque Plus density gradient separation without further T cell sorting. RNA quality was checked with an Agilent 2100 Bioanalyzer and agarose gel, and concentration with a NanoDrop 2000. These records were also assigned to another study, of T cells in Graves' hyperthyroidism and ophthalmopathy. As that second paper reports: Graves' hyperthyroidism was defined as stable when no progression to ophthalmopathy occurred over 18 months of follow-up. Hyperthyroidism patients were newly diagnosed, with disease duration under 2 months, and aged 18 to 65 years. The study excluded patients with uncontrolled infections, other autoimmune diseases, pregnancy or lactation. Diagnoses were based on clinical symptoms, serum thyroxine and TRAb, thyroid ultrasound and orbital computed tomography. The first round of RT-PCR for the TCR CDR3 was performed with the HTBI primer set and the Qiagen OneStep RT-PCR kit. Most expanded thyroid clonotypes (frequency above 0.001) were also detected in blood, suggesting blood repertoires may reflect thyroid immune responses. A 13 V-J signature model separated ophthalmopathy from stable hyperthyroidism, with roughly 88% sensitivity and 81.08% specificity in cross-validation and 80%/75% in testing. In validation, the model predicted progression to ophthalmopathy with approximately 70% sensitivity and 72% to 85% specificity, a median of 6.5 months before onset. To identify distinguishing TCR V-J signatures, a discovery cohort of some 100 patients was used, comprising 43 with Graves' ophthalmopathy and around 60 with stable Graves' hyperthyroidism. Prospective prediction of ophthalmopathy was tested in an independent validation cohort consisting of 18 hyperthyroidism patients and approximately 16 patients who later progressed to ophthalmopathy. The 100 discovery patients were randomly split 7:3 into training and test sets. The study also compared thyroid tissue and blood T-cell repertoires from 6 or 7 Graves' hyperthyroidism patients. Once sampling was done, hyperthyroidism patients were given methimazole at a starting dose of 30 mg daily, whereas ophthalmopathy patients were given high-dose intravenous methylprednisolone. Libraries were constructed in a second round of multiplex PCR, after which size selection and purification were performed. Paired-end sequencing of the libraries was performed with 100 bp reads on an Illumina HiSeq2000. SOAPnuke was used to process the raw data, with reads discarded if the reads contained adapters or uncalled bases, had a mean Phred below 15, or lacked an exact constant-primer or identifier match. COPE v1.2.5 was used to merge high-quality paired reads, and clonotypes were defined as unique nucleotide sequences. Clonotypes were aligned to IMGT TRBV, TRBD and TRBJ reference segments using MiTCR v1.1. Only V-J combinations with frequency above 0.0001, covering 99.2% of repertoires, were analysed. The TCS score was defined as the ratio of F50 (clonal expansion) to E x V (chaos), calculated using BLOSUM62-based TCRdist between CDR3 peptides within each V-J. Welch's t-statistics and random forest reduced roughly 540 V-J features to roughly 13, which were used in a naive Bayes classifier (R e1071). No statistical method was used to set the sample size in advance, and investigators knew the group allocation. TCR Vbeta CDR3 sequencing of 140 or so peripheral blood samples (over 40 ophthalmopathy, about 80 hyperthyroidism and roughly 17 progressor patients) is reported in the paper.

The specimen was peripheral blood mononuclear cells (PBMCs), collected at new diagnosis, from a patient treated with antithyroid drugs. The clonotype was recovered from a man between 40 and 49 years old with Graves disease. Donor details come from another sample of the same person, matched by shared clones. The V gene is TRBV20-1 and the J gene is TRBJ2-7; TRBD1 might be the D gene, on 5 matching bases. The CDR3 protein sequence reads: CSAGPSSYEQYF. The DNA sequence is as follows: TGCAGTGCGGGGCCTAGCTCCTACGAGCAGTACTTC.